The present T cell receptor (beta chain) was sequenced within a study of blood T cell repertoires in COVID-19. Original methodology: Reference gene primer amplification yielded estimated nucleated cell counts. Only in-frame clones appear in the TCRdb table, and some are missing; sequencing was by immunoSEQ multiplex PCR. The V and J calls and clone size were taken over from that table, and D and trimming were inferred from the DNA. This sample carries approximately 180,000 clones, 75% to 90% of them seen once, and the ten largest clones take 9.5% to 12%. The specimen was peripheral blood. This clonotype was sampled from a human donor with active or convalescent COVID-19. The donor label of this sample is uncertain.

Here the CDR3 reads CASSLSGKETQYF. For the CDR3, the DNA is TGTGCCAGCAGTTTATCGGGAAAAGAGACCCAGTACTTC. The chain recombines TRBV12-3 or TRBV12-4 with TRBJ2-5; a weak D match, TRBD2 (5 bases). V gave up 2 bases and J gave up 3 bases, with 7 bases separating them. The CDR3 loop spans 13 amino acids.